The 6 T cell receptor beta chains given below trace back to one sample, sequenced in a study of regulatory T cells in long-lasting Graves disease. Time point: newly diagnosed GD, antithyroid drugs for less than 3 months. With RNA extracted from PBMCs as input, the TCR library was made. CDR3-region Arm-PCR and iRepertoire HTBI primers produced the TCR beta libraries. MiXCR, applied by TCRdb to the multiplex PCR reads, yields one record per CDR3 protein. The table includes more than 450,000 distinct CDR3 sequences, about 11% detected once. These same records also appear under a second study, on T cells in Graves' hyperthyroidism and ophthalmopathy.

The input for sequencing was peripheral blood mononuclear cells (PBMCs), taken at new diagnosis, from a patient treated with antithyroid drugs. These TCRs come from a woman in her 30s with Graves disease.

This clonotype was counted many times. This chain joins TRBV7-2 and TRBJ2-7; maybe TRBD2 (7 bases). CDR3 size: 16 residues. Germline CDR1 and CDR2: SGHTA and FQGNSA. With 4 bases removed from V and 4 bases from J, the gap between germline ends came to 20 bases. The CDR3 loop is CASSSLRFGGRYEQYF. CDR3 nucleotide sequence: TGTGCCAGCAGCTCCTTGAGGTTCGGGGGGCGGTACGAGCAGTACTTC. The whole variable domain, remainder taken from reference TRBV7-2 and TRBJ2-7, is GAGVSQSPSNKVTEKGKDVELRCDPISGHTALYWYRQSLGQGLEFLIYFQGNSAPDKSGLPSDRFSAERTGGSVSTLTIQRTQQEDSAVYLCASSSLRFGGRYEQYFGPGTRLTVT.

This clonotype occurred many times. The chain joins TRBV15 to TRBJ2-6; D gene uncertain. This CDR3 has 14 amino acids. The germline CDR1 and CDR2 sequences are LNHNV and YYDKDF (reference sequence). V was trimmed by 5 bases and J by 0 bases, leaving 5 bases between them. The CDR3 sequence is CATSVGSGANVLTF. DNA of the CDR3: TGTGCCACCAGCGTCGGCTCTGGGGCCAACGTCCTGACTTTC. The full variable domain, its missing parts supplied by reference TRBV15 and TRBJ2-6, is DAMVIQNPRYQVTQFGKPVTLSCSQTLNHNVMYWYQQKSSQAPKLLFHYYDKDFNNEADTPDNFQSRRPNTSFCFLDIRSPGLGDTAMYLCATSVGSGANVLTFGAGSRLTVL.

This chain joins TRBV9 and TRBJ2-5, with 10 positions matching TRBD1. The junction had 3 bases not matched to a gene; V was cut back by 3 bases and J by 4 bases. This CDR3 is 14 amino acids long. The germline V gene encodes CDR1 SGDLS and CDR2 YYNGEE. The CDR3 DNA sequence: TGTGCCAGCAGCGCCAGGACAGGGGGAGAGACCCAGTACTTC. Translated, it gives CASSARTGGETQYF.

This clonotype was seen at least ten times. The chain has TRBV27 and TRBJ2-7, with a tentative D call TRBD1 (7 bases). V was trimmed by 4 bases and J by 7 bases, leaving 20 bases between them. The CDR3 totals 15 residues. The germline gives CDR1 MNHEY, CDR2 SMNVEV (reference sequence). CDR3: CASSSRQGTAGEQYF. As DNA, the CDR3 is TGTGCCAGCAGTTCCCGACAGGGCACTGCGGGGGAGCAGTACTTC.

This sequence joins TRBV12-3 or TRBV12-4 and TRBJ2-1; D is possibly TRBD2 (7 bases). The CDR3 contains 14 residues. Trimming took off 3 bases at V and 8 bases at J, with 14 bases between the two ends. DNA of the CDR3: TGTGCCAGCAGTTTTGGTGGGAGGGGGGATGAGCAGTTCTTC. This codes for CASSFGGRGDEQFF.

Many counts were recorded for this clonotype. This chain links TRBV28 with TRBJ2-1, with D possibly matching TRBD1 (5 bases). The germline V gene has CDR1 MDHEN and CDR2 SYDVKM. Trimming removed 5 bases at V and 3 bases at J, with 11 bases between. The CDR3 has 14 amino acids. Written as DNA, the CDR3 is TGTGCCAGCAGTCCAACGGACAACTACAATGAGCAGTTCTTC. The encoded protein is CASSPTDNYNEQFF.